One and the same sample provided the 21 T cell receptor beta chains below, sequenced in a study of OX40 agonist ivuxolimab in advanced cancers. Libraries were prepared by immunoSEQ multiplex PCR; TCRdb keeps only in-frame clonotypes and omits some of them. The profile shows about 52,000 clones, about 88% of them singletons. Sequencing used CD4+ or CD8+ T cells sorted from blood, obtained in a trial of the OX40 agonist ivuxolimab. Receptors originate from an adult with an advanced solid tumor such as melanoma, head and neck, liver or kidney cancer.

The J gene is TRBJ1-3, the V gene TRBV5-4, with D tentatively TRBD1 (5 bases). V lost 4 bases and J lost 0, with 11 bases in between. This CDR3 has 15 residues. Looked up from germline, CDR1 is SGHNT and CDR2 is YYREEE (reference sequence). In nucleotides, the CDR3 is TGTGCCAGCAGCCAGGGACGGAACTCTGGAAACACCATATATTTT. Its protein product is CASSQGRNSGNTIYF.

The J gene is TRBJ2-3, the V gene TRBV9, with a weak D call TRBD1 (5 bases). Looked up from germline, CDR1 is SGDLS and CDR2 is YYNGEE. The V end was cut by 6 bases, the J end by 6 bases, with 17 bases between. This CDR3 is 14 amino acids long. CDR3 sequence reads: CASNPWGSRDTQYF. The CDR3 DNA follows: TGTGCCAGCAATCCTTGGGGCTCCAGGGATACGCAGTATTTT.

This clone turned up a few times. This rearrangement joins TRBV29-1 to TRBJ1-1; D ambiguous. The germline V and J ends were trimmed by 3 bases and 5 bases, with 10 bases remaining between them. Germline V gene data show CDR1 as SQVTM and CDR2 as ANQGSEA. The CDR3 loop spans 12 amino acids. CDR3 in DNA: TGCAGCGTTGAGTTTGTGGAGACTGAAGCTTTCTTT. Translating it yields CSVEFVETEAFF. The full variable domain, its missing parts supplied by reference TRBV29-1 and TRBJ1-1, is SAVISQKPSRDICQRGTSLTIQCQVDSQVTMMFWYRQQPGQSLTLIATANQGSEATYESGFVIDKFPISRPNLTFSTLTVSNMSPEDSSIYLCSVEFVETEAFFGQGTRLTVV.

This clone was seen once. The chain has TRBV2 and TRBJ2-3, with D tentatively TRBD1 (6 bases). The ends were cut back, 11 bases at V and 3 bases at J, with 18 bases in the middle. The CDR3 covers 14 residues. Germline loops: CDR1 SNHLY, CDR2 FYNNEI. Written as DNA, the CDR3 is TGTGCCTCTCAGGCAGGGGCAAGGACAGATACGCAGTATTTT. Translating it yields CASQAGARTDTQYF. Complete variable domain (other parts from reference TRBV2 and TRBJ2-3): EPEVTQTPSHQVTQMGQEVILRCVPISNHLYFYWYRQILGQKVEFLVSFYNNEISEKSEIFDDQFSVERPDGSNFTLKIRSTKLEDSAMYFCASQAGARTDTQYFGPGTRLTVL.

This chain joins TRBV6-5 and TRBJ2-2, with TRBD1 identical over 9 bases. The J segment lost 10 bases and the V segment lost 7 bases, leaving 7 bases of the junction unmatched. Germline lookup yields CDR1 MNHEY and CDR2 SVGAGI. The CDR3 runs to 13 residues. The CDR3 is CASMIQGAEELFF. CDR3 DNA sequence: TGTGCCAGCATGATACAGGGGGCGGAGGAGCTGTTTTTT.

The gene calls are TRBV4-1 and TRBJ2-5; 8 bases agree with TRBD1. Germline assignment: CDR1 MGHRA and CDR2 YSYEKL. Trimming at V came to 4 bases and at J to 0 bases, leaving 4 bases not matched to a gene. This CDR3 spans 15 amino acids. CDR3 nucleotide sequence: TGCGCCAGCAGCCCCGTACAGGGGGACCAAGAGACCCAGTACTTC. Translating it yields CASSPVQGDQETQYF.

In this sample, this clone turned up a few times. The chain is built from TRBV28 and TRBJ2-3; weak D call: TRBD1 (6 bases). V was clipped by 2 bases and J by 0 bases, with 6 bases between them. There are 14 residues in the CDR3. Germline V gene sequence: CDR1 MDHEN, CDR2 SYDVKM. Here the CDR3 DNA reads TGTGCCAGCAGTTTAGGGACAAGCACAGATACGCAGTATTTT. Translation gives CASSLGTSTDTQYF.

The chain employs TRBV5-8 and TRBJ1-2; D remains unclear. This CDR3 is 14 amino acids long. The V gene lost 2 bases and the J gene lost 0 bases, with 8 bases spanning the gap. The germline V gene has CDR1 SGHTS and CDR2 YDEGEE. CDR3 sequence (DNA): TGTGCCAGCAGCTTTTACGAGACTAACTATGGCTACACCTTC. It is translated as CASSFYETNYGYTF.

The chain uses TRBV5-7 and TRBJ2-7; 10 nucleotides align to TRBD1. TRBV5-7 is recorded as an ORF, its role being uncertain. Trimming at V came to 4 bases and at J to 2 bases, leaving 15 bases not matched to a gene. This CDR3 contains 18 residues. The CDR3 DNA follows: TGTGCCAGCAGCCACCCGGGACAGGGGTTCTGCACTCCCTACGAGCAGTACTTC. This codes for CASSHPGQGFCTPYEQYF.

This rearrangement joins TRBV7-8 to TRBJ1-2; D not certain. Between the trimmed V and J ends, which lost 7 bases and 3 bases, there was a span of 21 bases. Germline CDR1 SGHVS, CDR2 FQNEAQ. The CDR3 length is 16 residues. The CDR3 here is CASNPQRGSGYYGYTF. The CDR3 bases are TGTGCCAGCAACCCCCAGCGGGGTTCTGGGTACTATGGCTACACCTTC.

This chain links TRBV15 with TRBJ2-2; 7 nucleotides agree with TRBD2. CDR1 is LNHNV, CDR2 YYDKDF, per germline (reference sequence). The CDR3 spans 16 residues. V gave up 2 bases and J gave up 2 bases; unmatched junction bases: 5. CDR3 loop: CATSRSRGVNTGELFF. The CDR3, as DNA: TGTGCCACCAGCAGATCTCGGGGGGTCAACACCGGGGAGCTGTTTTTT.

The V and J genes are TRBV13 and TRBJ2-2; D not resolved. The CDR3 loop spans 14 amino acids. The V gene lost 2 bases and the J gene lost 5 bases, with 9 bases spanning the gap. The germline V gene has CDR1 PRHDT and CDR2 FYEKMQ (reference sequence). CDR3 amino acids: CASSLYRATGELFF. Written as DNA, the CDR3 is TGTGCCAGCAGCTTATATAGGGCGACCGGGGAGCTGTTTTTT.

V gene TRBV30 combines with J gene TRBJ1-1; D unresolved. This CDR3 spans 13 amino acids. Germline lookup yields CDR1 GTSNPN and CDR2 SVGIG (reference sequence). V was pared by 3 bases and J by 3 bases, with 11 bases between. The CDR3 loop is CAWSSWVDTEAFF. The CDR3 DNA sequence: TGTGCCTGGAGCAGTTGGGTAGACACTGAAGCTTTCTTT.

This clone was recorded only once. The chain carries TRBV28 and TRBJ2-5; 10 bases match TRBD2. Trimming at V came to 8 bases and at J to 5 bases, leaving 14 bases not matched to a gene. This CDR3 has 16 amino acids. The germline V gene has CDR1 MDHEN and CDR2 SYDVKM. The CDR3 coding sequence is TGTGCCAGCGGTGGACTAGCGGAGTCTGGATCCGAGACCCAGTACTTC. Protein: CASGGLAESGSETQYF.

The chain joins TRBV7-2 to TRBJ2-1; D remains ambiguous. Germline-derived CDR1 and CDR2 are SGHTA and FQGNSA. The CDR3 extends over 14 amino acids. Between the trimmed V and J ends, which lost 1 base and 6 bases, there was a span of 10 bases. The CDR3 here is CASSLVNGGNEQFF. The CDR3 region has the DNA TGTGCCAGCAGCTTAGTAAACGGTGGCAATGAGCAGTTCTTC.

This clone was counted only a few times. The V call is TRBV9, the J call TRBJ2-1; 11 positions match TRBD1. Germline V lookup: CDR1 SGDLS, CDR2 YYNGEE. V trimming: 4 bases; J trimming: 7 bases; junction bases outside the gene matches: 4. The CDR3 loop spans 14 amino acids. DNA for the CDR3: TGTGCCAGCAGCCTCGGGACAGGGGGAAATGAGCAGTTCTTC. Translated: CASSLGTGGNEQFF.

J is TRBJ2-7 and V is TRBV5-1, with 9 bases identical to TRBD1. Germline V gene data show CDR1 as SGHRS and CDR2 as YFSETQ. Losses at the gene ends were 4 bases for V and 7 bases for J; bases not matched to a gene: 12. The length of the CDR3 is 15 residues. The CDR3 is CASSPGTGNNGEQYF. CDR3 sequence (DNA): TGCGCCAGCAGCCCCGGGACAGGGAATAACGGGGAGCAGTACTTC.

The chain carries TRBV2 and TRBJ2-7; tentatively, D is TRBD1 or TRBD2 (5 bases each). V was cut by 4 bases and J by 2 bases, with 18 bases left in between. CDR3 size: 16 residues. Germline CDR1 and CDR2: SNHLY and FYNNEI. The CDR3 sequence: CASSVRGRSPAYEQYF. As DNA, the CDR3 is TGTGCCAGCAGTGTCCGGGGCAGAAGCCCGGCCTACGAGCAGTACTTC.

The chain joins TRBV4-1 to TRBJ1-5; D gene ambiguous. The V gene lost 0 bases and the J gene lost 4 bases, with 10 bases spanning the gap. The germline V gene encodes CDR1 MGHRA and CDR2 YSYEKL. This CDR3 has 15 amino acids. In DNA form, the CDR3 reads TGCGCCAGCAGCCAAGACTCGGGAAGTAATCAGCCCCAGCATTTT. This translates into CASSQDSGSNQPQHF.

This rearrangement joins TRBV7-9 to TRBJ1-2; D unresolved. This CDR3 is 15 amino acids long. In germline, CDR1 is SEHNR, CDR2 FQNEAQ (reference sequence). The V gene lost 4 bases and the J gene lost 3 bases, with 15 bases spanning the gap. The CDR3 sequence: CASSYLTGLDYGYTF. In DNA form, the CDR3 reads TGTGCCAGCAGCTACCTTACCGGACTCGACTATGGCTACACCTTC.

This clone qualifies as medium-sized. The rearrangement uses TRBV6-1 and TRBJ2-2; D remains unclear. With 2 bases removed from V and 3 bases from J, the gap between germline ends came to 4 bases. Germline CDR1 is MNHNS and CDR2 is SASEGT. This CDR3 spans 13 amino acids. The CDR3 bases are TGTGCCAGCAGTGAATCGGACACCGGGGAGCTGTTTTTT. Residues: CASSESDTGELFF.